Below, one T cell receptor beta chain is given with its context. Its antigen is unidentified. Each CDR3 protein is one row after TCRdb ran MiXCR on the reads. The sample contains some 440,000 distinct CDR3 sequences, around 32% of which appear only once. The source of the sample is a study of T cell repertoires in cytomegalovirus infection. Study context: Public TCR beta signatures were indicative of both CMV infection and a matching HLA type. Study-level points and caveats: Cumulative frequency (of public TCR beta family members) identified carriers of CMV plus the relevant HLA.

The CDR3 is 19 amino acids. Deletions cut 5 bases from V and 0 bases from J, with 20 bases between. The sample was PBMCs. This receptor was taken from a human donor in good health (CMV status not recorded). Some clones in this sample may be carry-over from other donors' samples. V usage is TRBV12-3 or TRBV12-4 and J usage is TRBJ1-6, with TRBD1 as a possible D gene (5 bases). Here the CDR3 reads CASSPNPAGLSSYNSPLHF. The CDR3 coding sequence is TGTGCCAGCAGTCCCAACCCAGCAGGGCTGAGCTCCTATAATTCACCCCTCCACTTT.